This T cell receptor beta chain was documented in a study of molecular identifiers for immune sequencing clone quantification (dated by TCRdb to 2016 to 2018). With respect to the entire study: In a replicate experiment, RNA from around 18,000 or 91,000 naive CD8 T cells was split into five aliquots, four of which were sequenced. CD8 T cells were used in a methods study to benchmark molecular-identifier clustering-based TCR repertoire sequencing (MIDCIRS) and TCR RNA copy counting. Findings and caveats that apply to the study as a whole: Without barcode sub-clustering, chimeric consensus sequences inflated TCR diversity; chimeras reached as high as 47%. In CMV-specific effector cells, over 98% of molecules were held by clones above 20 RNA copies, whereas under 1% of molecules were held by such clones in naive cells. Modeling indicated roughly 3.3 TCR RNA copies recovered per cell, compared with about 9.7 by digital PCR, which implies a capture efficiency of 25% to 35%. Naive libraries contained spiked-in Jurkat TCR RNA (more than nine copies' worth), which is not part of the donor repertoire. The sizes of highly expanded clones could end up underestimated when identical TCR molecules share a barcode. Spiked-in Jurkat TCR RNA equal to a single cell's worth was reported to be detectable even within 1,100,000 naive CD8 T cells.

Library preparation was by PCR. TCRdb lists the instrument as NextSeq 500. Preparation of bulk TCR libraries followed a previously described approach, with the TCR primers listed in Table S5. Purification of total RNA was performed with the Qiagen AllPrep DNA/RNA kit. Reads from multiple sequencing runs of the same library were pooled before analysis. The original methods were these. Reads were retained only if an exact TCR constant sequence was present, and the retained reads were trimmed to 150 nt and grouped according to their 12-nt molecular barcodes. Reads in each barcode group were sub-clustered using a 15% Levenshtein threshold, and a quality-weighted consensus sequence was built for each RNA molecule. Non-functional sequences were excluded, and lower-count sequences lying one edit away from another sequence were also excluded. Based on fitting two negative binomial distributions, any barcode sub-cluster with under 20% of the maximum read count was discarded. TCRdb trimmed the raw reads at Q25, called clones with MiXCR and kept productive beta chains. Every distinct CDR3 protein forms one entry, paired with its most common genes and DNA. V and J calls and clone size were set by TCRdb, not the authors. Present in this sample are roughly 100,000 distinct CDR3 sequences, about 32% of which were seen just once. Jointly, the top ten make up around a tenth of the sample.

Points on this clonotype: The specificity of this receptor is unknown. No much larger clone exists at a distance of one base, and base qualities are not known.

The germline V gene encodes CDR1 SGHDT and CDR2 YYEEEE. V lost 1 base and J lost 5 bases; the stretch between them is 11 bases long. From the cysteine up to the phenylalanine, the CDR3 has a length of 14 residues. Just the 42-base CDR3 DNA is kept, in frame starting at base 1. Libraries of naive CD8 T cells were built from about 19,000 to 1,100,000 sorted cells, with 10%, 30% or 50% of the purified RNA used. Naive CD8 T cells, defined as CD8+CD4-CCR7+CD45RA+, were FACS-sorted into RLT Plus buffer on a BD FACSAria II. Ten to eleven TCR copies' worth of Jurkat RNA were spiked into roughly 17,000-1,100,000 naive CD8 T cell samples to test detection sensitivity. Enrichment of CD8 T cells was done with RosetteSep CD8+ T Cell Enrichment Cocktail plus Ficoll-Paque, and ACK red cell lysis came afterward.

Sequencing used naive CD8+ T cells from blood, with Jurkat cell RNA spiked in. Sample cell subset or site, as interpreted from the label and publication: FACS-sorted CD8+CD4-CCR7+CD45RA+ naive T cells. The chain joins TRBV5-6 to TRBJ2-3; the D gene cannot be resolved reliably. The sequence was obtained from a human donor in good health. Some libraries in this study had Jurkat cell RNA spiked in. CDR3 protein: CASSLPLGIDTQYF. The base sequence is TGTGCCAGCAGCTTGCCTCTAGGAATAGATACGCAGTATTTT.